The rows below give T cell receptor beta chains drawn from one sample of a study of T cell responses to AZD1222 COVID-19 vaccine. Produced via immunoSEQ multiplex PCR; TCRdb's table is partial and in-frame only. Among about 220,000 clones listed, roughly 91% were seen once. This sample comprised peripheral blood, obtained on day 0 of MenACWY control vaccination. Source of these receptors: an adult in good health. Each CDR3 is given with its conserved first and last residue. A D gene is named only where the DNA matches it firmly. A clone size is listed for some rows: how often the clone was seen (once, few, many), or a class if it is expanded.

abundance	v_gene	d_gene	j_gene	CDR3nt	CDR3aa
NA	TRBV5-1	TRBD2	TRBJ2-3	TGCGCCAGCAGCTTAGCGGGGGGAGATACGCAGTATTTT	CASSLAGGDTQYF
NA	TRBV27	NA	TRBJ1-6	TGTGCCCGAGGTTCACCCCTCCACTTT	CARGSPLHF
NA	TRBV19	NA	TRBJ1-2	TGTGCCAGTAGTCCTACCAGCTATGGGAGCGGCTATGGCTACACCTTC	CASSPTSYGSGYGYTF
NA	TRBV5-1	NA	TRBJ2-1	TGCGCCAGCAGCTTACCTACTAATGAGCAGTTCTTC	CASSLPTNEQFF
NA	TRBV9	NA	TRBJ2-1	TGTGCCAGCAGCGTAGCGGCTAGTGTGAATGAGCAGTTCTTC	CASSVAASVNEQFF
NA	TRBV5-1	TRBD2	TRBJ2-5	TGCGCCAGCAGGTCTAGCGGGGAAGGGACCCAGTACTTC	CASRSSGEGTQYF
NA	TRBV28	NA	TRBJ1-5	TGTGCCAGCAGTTTAGAGGGAAGGGGGAGCAATCAGCCCCAGCATTTT	CASSLEGRGSNQPQHF
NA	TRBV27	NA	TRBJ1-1	TGTGCCAGCAGTCCTCTCCAAGGGAACACTGAAGCTTTCTTT	CASSPLQGNTEAFF
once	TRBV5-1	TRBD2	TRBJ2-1	TGCGCCAGCAGCCACTACCTAGCGGGGGGGTCAGGTGAGCAGTTCTTC	CASSHYLAGGSGEQFF
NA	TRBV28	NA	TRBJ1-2	TGTGCCAGCGAAGGACCGACAGAAAACTATGGCTACACCTTC	CASEGPTENYGYTF
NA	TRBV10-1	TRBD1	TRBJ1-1	TGCGCCAGCAGTGACAAGACAGGGGGGAAGACTGAAGCTTTCTTT	CASSDKTGGKTEAFF
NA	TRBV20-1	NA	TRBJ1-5	TGCAGTGCTAGTTTGGGGCCCATGAATCAGCCCCAGCATTTT	CSASLGPMNQPQHF
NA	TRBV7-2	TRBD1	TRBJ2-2	TGTGCCAGCAGCTCCCTGGGACAGCCCACCGGGGAGCTGTTTTTT	CASSSLGQPTGELFF
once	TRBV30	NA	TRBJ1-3	TGTGCCTGGGGGAGGCGGACGTCTGGAAACACCATATATTTT	CAWGRRTSGNTIYF
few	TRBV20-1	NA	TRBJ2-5	TGCAGTGCTAGTGGGCAAGAGACCCAGTACTTC	CSASGQETQYF
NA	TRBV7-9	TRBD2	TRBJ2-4	TGTGCCAGCAGCTTCGGACTAGCGGGGGGCCCTAAAAACATTCAGTACTTC	CASSFGLAGGPKNIQYF
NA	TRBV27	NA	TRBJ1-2	TGTGCCAGCAGTTTATCCGGGGGCTATGGCTACACCTTC	CASSLSGGYGYTF
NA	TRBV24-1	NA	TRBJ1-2	TGTGCCACCAGTGATCCCGGACAGCCTAACTATGGCTACACCTTC	CATSDPGQPNYGYTF
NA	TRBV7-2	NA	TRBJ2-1	TGTGCCAGCAGCTTAAACTCCGTCGGCTATGAGCAGTTCTTC	CASSLNSVGYEQFF
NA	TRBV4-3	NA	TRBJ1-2	TGCGCCAGCAGCCAAGAGTTAGGAGACACCTACTATGGCTACACCTTC	CASSQELGDTYYGYTF
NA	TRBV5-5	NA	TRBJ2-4	TGTGCCAGCAGCTTAGCCGGCACATCTGGAAACATTCAGTACTTC	CASSLAGTSGNIQYF
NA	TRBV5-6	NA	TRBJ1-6	TGTGCCAGCAGCCCCGGTTTTACTTCAGGGAGAAATTCACCCCTCCACTTT	CASSPGFTSGRNSPLHF
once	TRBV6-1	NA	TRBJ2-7	TGTGCCAGCAGTGAAAGGGGCCGGACATGGGGGTACGAGCAGTACTTC	CASSERGRTWGYEQYF
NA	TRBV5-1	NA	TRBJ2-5	TGCGCCAGCCGTACCGCAATACAGGGTCAAGAGACCCAGTACTTC	CASRTAIQGQETQYF
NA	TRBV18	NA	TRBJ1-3	TGTGCCAGCTCACCACCGATAACGGCAGGAAACACCATATATTTT	CASSPPITAGNTIYF
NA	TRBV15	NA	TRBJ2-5	TGTGCCACCAGCAGAGGGACAGCCCAAGAGACCCAGTACTTC	CATSRGTAQETQYF
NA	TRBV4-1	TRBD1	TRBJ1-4	TGCGCCAGCAGCCACAGGGGACAGGAGATTGAAAAACTGTTTTTT	CASSHRGQEIEKLFF
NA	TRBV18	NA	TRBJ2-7	TGTGCCAGCTCACCAGGCGCGGGGGCAGGCGAGCAGTACTTC	CASSPGAGAGEQYF
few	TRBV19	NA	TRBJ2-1	TGTGCCAGTAGTATAGACGGCACAATGGGCTCCTACAATGAGCAGTTCTTC	CASSIDGTMGSYNEQFF
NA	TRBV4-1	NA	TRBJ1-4	TGCGCCAGCAGCCAAGGGCAGGGTCCAACTAATGAAAAACTGTTTTTT	CASSQGQGPTNEKLFF
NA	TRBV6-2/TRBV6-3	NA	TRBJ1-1	TGTGCCAGCAGTCAGGGGAGCGGAGCTTTCTTT	CASSQGSGAFF
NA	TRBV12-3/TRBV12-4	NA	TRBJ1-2	TGTGCCAGCATTCCACAGGTTTTTTATGGCTACACCTTC	CASIPQVFYGYTF
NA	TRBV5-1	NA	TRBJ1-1	TGCGCCAGCAGCTTGGACATAGGATACACTGAAGCTTTCTTT	CASSLDIGYTEAFF
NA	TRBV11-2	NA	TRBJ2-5	TGTGCCAGCAGCTCCGGGCCTAAGGGAGAGACCCAGTACTTC	CASSSGPKGETQYF
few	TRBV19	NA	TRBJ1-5	TGTGCCAGTAGGGGACTTAGGACAGATTTTAATCAGCCCCAGCATTTT	CASRGLRTDFNQPQHF
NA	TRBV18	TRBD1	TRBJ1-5	TGTGCCAGCTCACCGGGACAGGAAAATCAGCCCCAGCATTTT	CASSPGQENQPQHF
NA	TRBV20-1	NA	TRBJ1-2	TGCAGTGCTGGGGATGACTATGGCTACACCTTC	CSAGDDYGYTF
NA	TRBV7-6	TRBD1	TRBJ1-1	TGTGCCAGCAGCTCTAGACAGGGGGCGACGAACACTGAAGCTTTCTTT	CASSSRQGATNTEAFF
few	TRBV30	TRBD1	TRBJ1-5	TGTGCCTGGAGTGCGGGACAGCCTAATCAGCCCCAGCATTTT	CAWSAGQPNQPQHF
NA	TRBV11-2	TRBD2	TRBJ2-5	TGTGCCAGCAGCTTATCTAGCGGGTGGGCGGAGACCCAGTACTTC	CASSLSSGWAETQYF
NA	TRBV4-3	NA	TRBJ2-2	TGCGCCAGCAGCCCGAGACGGACCGGGGAGCTGTTTTTT	CASSPRRTGELFF
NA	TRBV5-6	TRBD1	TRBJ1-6	TGTGCCAGCAGCTTGGCGGGACAGGGACTAGCACCCCTCCACTTT	CASSLAGQGLAPLHF
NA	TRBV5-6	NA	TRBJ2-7	TGTGCCAGCAGCTTGGAAGTGGGCTACGAGCAGTACTTC	CASSLEVGYEQYF
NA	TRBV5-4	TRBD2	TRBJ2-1	TGTGCCAGCAGTGCGGGACTAGCGGGGTTCGATGAGCAGTTCTTC	CASSAGLAGFDEQFF
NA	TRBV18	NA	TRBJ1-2	TGTGCCAGCTCACGTGACAGCAACTATGGCTACACCTTC	CASSRDSNYGYTF
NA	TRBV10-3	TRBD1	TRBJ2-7	TGTGCCATCAGTTATACAGGGGCCTACGAGCAGTACTTC	CAISYTGAYEQYF
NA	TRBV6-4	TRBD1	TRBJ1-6	TGTGCCAGCATCCGACAGGGCCTTAATTCACCCCTCCACTTT	CASIRQGLNSPLHF
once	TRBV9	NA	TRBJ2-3	TGTGCCAGCAGCGCCCGGGGCGTGGATACGCAGTATTTT	CASSARGVDTQYF
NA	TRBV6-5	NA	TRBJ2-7	TGTGCCAGCAGTTATGAGGGGCTTAAGCGGGAGCAGTACTTC	CASSYEGLKREQYF
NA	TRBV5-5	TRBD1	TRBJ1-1	TGTGCCAGCAGCTGGGCGGGACAGTCGAACACTGAAGCTTTCTTT	CASSWAGQSNTEAFF
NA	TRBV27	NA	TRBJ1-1	TGTGCCAGCAGTCCGTGGGCCGGGAACACTGAAGCTTTCTTT	CASSPWAGNTEAFF
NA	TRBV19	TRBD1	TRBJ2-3	TGTGCCAGTAGTATGACAGGGCTTACAGATACGCAGTATTTT	CASSMTGLTDTQYF
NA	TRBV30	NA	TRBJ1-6	TGTGCCCAAACCAGGGCGGAGAGCTCCTATAATTCACCCCTCCACTTT	CAQTRAESSYNSPLHF